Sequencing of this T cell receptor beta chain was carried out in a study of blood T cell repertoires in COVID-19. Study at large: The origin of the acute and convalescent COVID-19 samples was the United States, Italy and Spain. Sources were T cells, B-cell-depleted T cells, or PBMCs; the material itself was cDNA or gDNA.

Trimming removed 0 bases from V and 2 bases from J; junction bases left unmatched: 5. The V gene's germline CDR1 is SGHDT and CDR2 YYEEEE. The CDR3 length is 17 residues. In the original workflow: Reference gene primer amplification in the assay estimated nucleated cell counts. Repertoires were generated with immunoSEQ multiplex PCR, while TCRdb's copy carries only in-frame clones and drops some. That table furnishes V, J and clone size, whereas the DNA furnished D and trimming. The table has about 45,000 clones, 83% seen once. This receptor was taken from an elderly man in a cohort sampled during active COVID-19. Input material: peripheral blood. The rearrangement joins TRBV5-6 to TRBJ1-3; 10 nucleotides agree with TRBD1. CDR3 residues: CASSLAPGQGPGNTIYF. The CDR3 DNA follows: TGTGCCAGCAGCTTGGCCCCGGGACAGGGGCCTGGAAACACCATATATTTT.